This T cell receptor beta chain comes out of a study of shared T cell receptors in the human thymus. Sequencing used immunoSEQ multiplex PCR; TCRdb keeps in-frame clones, though not all of them. The table has some 640,000 clones, around 87% seen once. V lost 3 bases and J lost 5; bases outside the gene matches: 8. Germline V CDR1 and CDR2: SQVTM, ANQGSEA. The CDR3 contains 14 residues. The same data also went into a second study, on human thymus T cells. As that study records: Donation was from healthy Finnish infants who were having corrective surgery that addressed congenital heart defects. Biased V and J segment usage appeared in thymus and peripheral blood.

The specimen was thymocytes. The clonotype was recovered from a boy younger than two with a congenital heart defect. The chain employs TRBV29-1 and TRBJ1-2, with 8 bases lining up with TRBD1. The CDR3 coding sequence is TGCAGCGTTGATTACACAGGGGGTTTGTATGGCTACACCTTC. Its translation: CSVDYTGGLYGYTF.